Presented here are 25 T cell receptor beta chains from one specimen sequenced in a study of T cell changes during pregnancy in multiple sclerosis. TCRdb's table, derived via immunoSEQ multiplex PCR, lists solely in-frame clones and lacks some. The sample lists 55,000 to 85,000 clones, just over 90% occurring once. Sequenced here: peripheral blood, sampled after pregnancy. The receptors were gathered from a female donor with multiple sclerosis, enrolled in a pregnancy study.

The CDR3 coding sequence is TGTGCCAGCAGTTTCCGTAGCGGGGATCAGCCCCAGCATTTT. Encoded protein: CASSFRSGDQPQHF. The chain is built from TRBV27 and TRBJ1-5; D gene unclear. V lost 3 bases to trimming and J lost 5 bases, with 11 bases between them. The CDR3 has 14 amino acids. Looked up from germline, CDR1 is MNHEY and CDR2 is SMNVEV (reference sequence).

V usage is TRBV19 and J usage is TRBJ2-3; the match to TRBD1 covers 7 bases. The CDR3 totals 14 residues. The germline V gene has CDR1 LNHDA and CDR2 SQIVND (reference sequence). Unmatched junction bases numbered 7, after V lost 6 bases and J lost 4 bases. The CDR3 sequence: CASRRNRGSDTQYF. CDR3 nucleotides: TGTGCCAGTAGAAGAAACAGGGGCTCAGATACGCAGTATTTT.

The chain recombines TRBV4-3 with TRBJ2-7; possible D gene TRBD2, 5 bases. Trimming stripped 1 base from V and 4 bases from J, with 14 bases between. Germline V gene data show CDR1 as LGHNA and CDR2 as YSLEER. This CDR3 comprises 15 residues. The CDR3 bases are TGCGCCAGCAGCCAAGTTCTGGGAGTTGGATACGAGCAGTACTTC. This sequence encodes CASSQVLGVGYEQYF.

The rearrangement uses TRBV10-3 and TRBJ2-1; tentatively, D is TRBD2 (6 bases). The CDR3 has 14 amino acids. Trimming shortened V by 4 bases and J by 7 bases, and 14 bases separated the two germline ends. Germline CDR1 is ENHRY and CDR2 is SYGVKD. This chain's CDR3 is CAISGGLATNEQFF. The CDR3 region has the DNA TGTGCCATCAGTGGTGGGCTAGCGACGAATGAGCAGTTCTTC.

Here the CDR3 DNA reads TGCGCCAGCAGCTTGGGCTCTAGCGGGAATGAGCAGTTCTTC. Protein product: CASSLGSSGNEQFF. The V gene is TRBV5-1, the J gene TRBJ2-1; TRBD2 matches at 8 bases. Losses at the gene ends were 0 bases for V and 7 bases for J; bases not matched to a gene: 3. The germline V gene has CDR1 SGHRS and CDR2 YFSETQ. The CDR3 extends over 14 amino acids.

On this clone itself: One end of the junction fails to match germline, which may point to a read error. The rearrangement uses TRBV2 and TRBJ2-1; D unclear. The CDR3 consists of 15 residues. Germline V gene data show CDR1 as SNHLY and CDR2 as FYNNEI. In DNA, the CDR3 is TGTGCCGGCAGTGCGGAAGCGCCCCCCTACAATGAGCAGTTCTTC. Residues: CAGSAEAPPYNEQFF.

The chain links TRBV27 to TRBJ2-7; 7 bases match TRBD1. From germline, CDR1 is MNHEY and CDR2 SMNVEV (reference sequence). V lost 3 bases and J lost 1; bases outside the gene matches: 0. The CDR3 is 13 amino acids. The CDR3 region has the DNA TGTGCCAGCAGTTTGGACAGGTCCTACGAGCAGTACTTC. It encodes CASSLDRSYEQYF.

The chain recombines TRBV27 with TRBJ1-2; 8 bases are a match to TRBD1. Germline V gene sequence: CDR1 MNHEY, CDR2 SMNVEV (reference sequence). The CDR3 sequence is 14 residues long. J gave up 7 bases and V 1 base, and 5 bases lay outside the gene matches. This chain's CDR3 is CASSLFQGASGYTF. CDR3 DNA sequence: TGTGCCAGCAGTTTATTTCAGGGGGCGTCTGGCTACACCTTC.

This chain joins TRBV7-9 and TRBJ2-3; D is possibly TRBD2 (5 bases). The CDR3 runs to 17 residues. Germline assignment: CDR1 SEHNR and CDR2 FQNEAQ (reference sequence). V was trimmed by 5 bases and J by 6 bases, leaving 24 bases between them. The CDR3 sequence: CASSTTREPEFGDTQYF. The CDR3 bases are TGTGCCAGCAGCACTACTAGAGAACCGGAATTCGGGGATACGCAGTATTTT.

The chain carries TRBV5-6 and TRBJ1-5; 7 bases map to TRBD1. Germline-derived CDR1 and CDR2 are SGHDT and YYEEEE. The CDR3 runs to 18 residues. V gave up 4 bases and J gave up 0 bases; unmatched junction bases: 13. CDR3 in DNA: TGTGCCAGCAGCGCCGGGGTGTTGGCAGGGGGTAGCAATCAGCCCCAGCATTTT. It is translated as CASSAGVLAGGSNQPQHF.

The chain joins TRBV11-1 to TRBJ2-5; maybe TRBD2 (6 bases). CDR3 size: 17 residues. V was shortened by 4 bases and J by 5 bases, with 23 bases between the two germline ends. CDR1 and CDR2 from the germline V gene are SGHAT and FQDESV (reference sequence). CDR3 sequence: CASSSSSGDLGSETQYF. The CDR3 DNA reads TGTGCCAGCAGCTCTAGTTCGGGAGACCTCGGCTCTGAGACCCAGTACTTC.

The chain employs TRBV4-1 and TRBJ1-2; 8 nucleotides agree with TRBD1. In germline, CDR1 is MGHRA, CDR2 YSYEKL. V lost 4 bases to trimming and J lost 5 bases; unmatched junction nucleotides: 6. The CDR3 runs to 14 residues. The CDR3 coding sequence is TGCGCCAGCAGCCGTGACAGGGGACTTTATGGCTACACCTTC. As protein: CASSRDRGLYGYTF.

The chain has TRBV27 and TRBJ2-1; TRBD2 agrees at 11 bases. This CDR3 spans 18 amino acids. Losses at the gene ends were 4 bases for V and 4 bases for J; bases not matched to a gene: 12. CDR1 is MNHEY and CDR2 is SMNVEV in the germline V gene (reference sequence). Here the CDR3 DNA reads TGTGCCAGCAGTTCCAACCGGGTAGCGGGAGGGCTTTACAATGAGCAGTTCTTC. Amino acids: CASSSNRVAGGLYNEQFF.

J is TRBJ1-2 and V is TRBV21-1; TRBD1 is the table's D call and was not checked against the DNA. TRBV21-1 is a recognized pseudogene. The length of the CDR3 is 15 residues. The CDR3 region is CASSNYPDRGDGYTF. The CDR3 DNA reads TGTGCCAGCAGCAACTACCCAGACAGGGGAGATGGCTACACCTTC.

The V gene is TRBV5-5, the J gene TRBJ1-4; TRBD1 matches 9 bases. CDR3 size: 16 residues. Germline CDR1 and CDR2: SGHKS and YYEKEE (reference sequence). V shed 6 bases, J shed 8 bases, and the junction held 14 bases outside the gene matches. The CDR3 sequence: CASTSDYRGPWEKLFF. The DNA of the CDR3 is TGTGCCAGCACCTCCGATTACAGGGGGCCTTGGGAAAAACTGTTTTTT.

This clone was observed a handful of times. The gene calls are TRBV6-1 and TRBJ1-2, with D perhaps TRBD1 (6 bases). Deletions cut 1 base from V and 7 bases from J, with 10 bases between. The germline V gene has CDR1 MNHNS and CDR2 SASEGT. The CDR3 loop spans 13 amino acids. This CDR3 is CASSEDRDGGYTF. CDR3 coding DNA: TGTGCCAGCAGTGAAGACAGGGACGGTGGCTACACCTTC.

V usage is TRBV7-2 and J usage is TRBJ2-7, with TRBD1 identical over 7 bases. J lost 4 bases, V lost 5 bases, and 5 bases had no gene match. The CDR3 runs 13 residues. The germline V gene encodes CDR1 SGHTA and CDR2 FQGNSA. CDR3 in DNA: TGTGCCAGCAGCCGGGACAGCTTATACGAGCAGTACTTC. The encoded protein is CASSRDSLYEQYF.

This sequence joins TRBV19 and TRBJ2-7, with D perhaps matching TRBD2 (6 bases). V was trimmed by 3 bases and J by 8 bases, leaving 17 bases between them. This CDR3 region has 14 residues. The germline V gene encodes CDR1 LNHDA and CDR2 SQIVND (reference sequence). CDR3 amino acids: CASSMGRLEKQQYF. Here the CDR3 DNA reads TGTGCCAGTAGTATGGGTCGACTAGAAAAGCAGCAGTACTTC.

CDR3 nucleotide sequence: TGTGCCAGCAGCAGGGAACGAACGGATCAGCCCCAGCATTTT. As protein: CASSRERTDQPQHF. V gene TRBV28 combines with J gene TRBJ1-5, with D possibly TRBD1 on 5 matching bases. This CDR3 region has 14 residues. With 6 bases removed from V and 5 bases from J, the gap between germline ends came to 14 bases. Germline loops: CDR1 MDHEN, CDR2 SYDVKM.

The chain has TRBV10-3 and TRBJ1-1, with D perhaps TRBD1 (5 bases). V dropped 6 bases and J dropped 1 base, with 9 bases sitting between them. CDR3 size: 13 residues. Germline V CDR1 and CDR2: ENHRY, SYGVKD. In DNA, the CDR3 is TGTGCCATCAGACTTGACAGGAACACTGAAGCTTTCTTT. It specifies CAIRLDRNTEAFF.

This clone is a singleton in its sample. V is TRBV19 and J is TRBJ2-1, with 13 nucleotides matching TRBD2. Germline assignment: CDR1 LNHDA and CDR2 SQIVND (reference sequence). V was pared by 7 bases and J by 7 bases, with 7 bases of the junction left unmatched. This CDR3 is 15 amino acids long. This CDR3 reads CASTQLAGGPNEQFF. The CDR3 DNA follows: TGTGCCAGTACCCAACTAGCGGGAGGGCCGAATGAGCAGTTCTTC. The variable domain in full, completed from reference TRBV19 and TRBJ2-1, reads DGGITQSPKYLFRKEGQNVTLSCEQNLNHDAMYWYRQDPGQGLRLIYYSQIVNDFQKGDIAEGYSVSREKKESFPLTVTSAQKNPTAFYLCASTQLAGGPNEQFFGPGTRLTVL.

This chain uses TRBV7-2 with TRBJ1-2, with a tentative D call TRBD1 (5 bases). The CDR3 consists of 13 residues. From germline, CDR1 is SGHTA and CDR2 FQGNSA. Trimming removed 5 bases from V and 8 bases from J, with 15 bases in between. The CDR3 sequence is CASSPGRGIGYTF. In nucleotides, the CDR3 is TGTGCCAGCAGCCCCGGTCGGGGGATCGGCTACACCTTC.

The DNA for the CDR3 is TGTGCCAGCGGCATAACAGACAGGGACGAGCAGTACTTC. It is translated as CASGITDRDEQYF. This chain uses TRBV11-1 with TRBJ2-7, with 7 bases fitting TRBD1. This CDR3 contains 13 residues. Trimming took 8 bases from V and 5 from J; bases not matched to a gene: 9. Per the germline V gene, CDR1 is SGHAT and CDR2 is FQDESV (reference sequence).

The chain links TRBV27 to TRBJ2-7; TRBD2 agrees at 8 bases. CDR3 length: 16 residues. Unmatched junction bases numbered 12, after V lost 8 bases and J lost 0 bases. Germline CDR1 is MNHEY and CDR2 is SMNVEV (reference sequence). The DNA of the CDR3 is TGTGCCAGCCGGCTTGATACTAGCGGCTTCTCCTACGAGCAGTACTTC. This translates into CASRLDTSGFSYEQYF.

This sequence joins TRBV27 and TRBJ2-2; TRBD2 is a possible D gene (6 bases). V was clipped by 6 bases and J by 3 bases, with 20 bases between them. The germline gives CDR1 MNHEY, CDR2 SMNVEV (reference sequence). The CDR3 consists of 17 residues. The CDR3 loop reads CASRPFVGSGYTGELFF. The CDR3 DNA follows: TGTGCCAGCAGACCCTTCGTCGGTAGCGGTTACACCGGGGAGCTGTTTTTT.